A selection of T cell receptor beta chains follows, all from one sample in a study of OX40 agonist ivuxolimab in advanced cancers. Assay: immunoSEQ multiplex PCR; the TCRdb copy retains only in-frame clones and omits some. This table has under 75,000 clones, 92% appearing once. The sequences come from CD4+ or CD8+ T cells sorted from blood, collected in a trial of the OX40 agonist ivuxolimab. All receptors come from an adult with an advanced solid tumor such as melanoma, head and neck, liver or kidney cancer. Both conserved end residues are part of each CDR3. The order of the fields is J gene, V gene, D gene, clone size, CDR3 DNA, CDR3 protein. D genes are given only for firm matches. Not every row has a clone size; where given, it reads once, few, many or a size class.

j_gene: TRBJ1-2; v_gene: TRBV10-3; d_gene: -; abundance: -; CDR3nt: TGTGCCATCAGTGGGGCAGGGTGGGACTATGGCTACACCTTC; CDR3aa: CAISGAGWDYGYTF
j_gene: TRBJ1-1; v_gene: TRBV5-1; d_gene: -; abundance: -; CDR3nt: TGCGCCAGCAGCACATCCAGGACGGACCTCGAAGAAGCTTTCTTT; CDR3aa: CASSTSRTDLEEAFF
j_gene: TRBJ1-4; v_gene: TRBV4-2; d_gene: -; abundance: once; CDR3nt: TGTGCCAGCAGCCAAGAACCCGTAAAACTGTTTTTT; CDR3aa: CASSQEPVKLFF
j_gene: TRBJ1-4; v_gene: TRBV7-6; d_gene: -; abundance: -; CDR3nt: TGTGCCAGGGGGGTGGGGAGAGAAGAAAAACTGTTTTTT; CDR3aa: CARGVGREEKLFF
j_gene: TRBJ1-1; v_gene: TRBV7-8; d_gene: -; abundance: -; CDR3nt: TGTGCCAGCAGCTTATATGTAGCCAGGGCGAACACTGAAGCTTTCTTT; CDR3aa: CASSLYVARANTEAFF
j_gene: TRBJ2-7; v_gene: TRBV5-4; d_gene: -; abundance: -; CDR3nt: TGTGCCAGCAGCCAACAGGGTGGGGCCTACGAGCAGTACTTC; CDR3aa: CASSQQGGAYEQYF
j_gene: TRBJ2-3; v_gene: TRBV6-1; d_gene: -; abundance: -; CDR3nt: TGTGCCAGCAGTATTCCCGGTGCCAGCACAGATACGCAGTATTTT; CDR3aa: CASSIPGASTDTQYF
j_gene: TRBJ2-2; v_gene: TRBV10-3; d_gene: TRBD1; abundance: -; CDR3nt: TGTGCCATCAGGGGACAGGATGCGAACACCGGGGAGCTGTTTTTT; CDR3aa: CAIRGQDANTGELFF
j_gene: TRBJ1-1; v_gene: TRBV6-5; d_gene: -; abundance: -; CDR3nt: TGTGCCAGCAGTTATTTACAGGAGGGCACTGAAGCTTTCTTT; CDR3aa: CASSYLQEGTEAFF
j_gene: TRBJ2-1; v_gene: TRBV6-5; d_gene: TRBD2; abundance: -; CDR3nt: TGTGCCAGCAGTTTGGACTGGGGAGGGGACCACAATGAGCAGTTCTTC; CDR3aa: CASSLDWGGDHNEQFF
j_gene: TRBJ2-7; v_gene: TRBV19; d_gene: -; abundance: -; CDR3nt: TGTGCCAGTAGAACGCAGACCCCCTCCTACGAGCAGTACTTC; CDR3aa: CASRTQTPSYEQYF
j_gene: TRBJ2-5; v_gene: TRBV11-3; d_gene: TRBD2; abundance: -; CDR3nt: TGTGCCAGCAGCTTAGGGAGACTAGCCCGAGAGACCCAGTACTTC; CDR3aa: CASSLGRLARETQYF
j_gene: TRBJ2-7; v_gene: TRBV6-5; d_gene: -; abundance: -; CDR3nt: TGTGCCAGCGCCGCCGGGACCACGCCCTACGAGCAGTACTTC; CDR3aa: CASAAGTTPYEQYF
j_gene: TRBJ1-2; v_gene: TRBV19; d_gene: TRBD1; abundance: -; CDR3nt: TGTGCCAGTAGTATAGATCACGGGACAGGGGGCCTCTATGGCTACACCTTC; CDR3aa: CASSIDHGTGGLYGYTF
j_gene: TRBJ2-7; v_gene: TRBV13; d_gene: TRBD1; abundance: -; CDR3nt: TGTGCCAGCAGTTTCGGGACAGGGGACATCTACGAGCAGTACTTC; CDR3aa: CASSFGTGDIYEQYF
j_gene: TRBJ1-4; v_gene: TRBV7-9; d_gene: -; abundance: once; CDR3nt: TGTGCCAGCAGCTTAGCGCTTCATGAAAAACTGTTTTTT; CDR3aa: CASSLALHEKLFF
j_gene: TRBJ1-3; v_gene: TRBV4-1; d_gene: -; abundance: -; CDR3nt: TGCGCCAGCAGCCAAGAAGGGTGGGGGGCAGTCTCTGGAAACACCATATATTTT; CDR3aa: CASSQEGWGAVSGNTIYF
j_gene: TRBJ1-1; v_gene: TRBV9; d_gene: TRBD1; abundance: -; CDR3nt: TGTGCCAGCAGCCCGACAGGGCCCATGAACACTGAAGCTTTCTTT; CDR3aa: CASSPTGPMNTEAFF
j_gene: TRBJ2-5; v_gene: TRBV7-9; d_gene: TRBD1; abundance: -; CDR3nt: TGTGCCTCGGTTGGGCTCGACAGGGAGTACTTC; CDR3aa: CASVGLDREYF
j_gene: TRBJ1-6; v_gene: TRBV4-3; d_gene: -; abundance: -; CDR3nt: TGCGCCAGCAGCCACCACCACCCCACAGGGCCCAATTCACCCCTCCACTTT; CDR3aa: CASSHHHPTGPNSPLHF
j_gene: TRBJ2-7; v_gene: TRBV27; d_gene: -; abundance: -; CDR3nt: TGTGCCAGCGCTAGCTCAGGGGTGGGGGCCTACGAGCAGTACTTC; CDR3aa: CASASSGVGAYEQYF
j_gene: TRBJ2-7; v_gene: TRBV13; d_gene: -; abundance: -; CDR3nt: TGTGCCAGCAGCGTTCAGGGTCCCCCGGGCCTGGAGCAGTACTTC; CDR3aa: CASSVQGPPGLEQYF
j_gene: TRBJ2-5; v_gene: TRBV7-9; d_gene: -; abundance: -; CDR3nt: TGTGCTATGGGGTCCGGGGCGGGGGAGACCCAGTACTTC; CDR3aa: CAMGSGAGETQYF
j_gene: TRBJ2-2; v_gene: TRBV7-8; d_gene: TRBD1; abundance: -; CDR3nt: TGTGCCAGCAGCGTACCGAGGCCGGGACAGGGGGCATCAGGGGAGCTGTTTTTT; CDR3aa: CASSVPRPGQGASGELFF
j_gene: TRBJ2-3; v_gene: TRBV9; d_gene: -; abundance: -; CDR3nt: TGTGCCAGCAGCGGACTCAGCACAGATACGCAGTATTTT; CDR3aa: CASSGLSTDTQYF
j_gene: TRBJ1-1; v_gene: TRBV13; d_gene: -; abundance: -; CDR3nt: TGTGCCAGCAGCCTCACGAAGAACACTGAAGCTTTCTTT; CDR3aa: CASSLTKNTEAFF
j_gene: TRBJ1-5; v_gene: TRBV15; d_gene: -; abundance: once; CDR3nt: TGTGCCACCAGCACCCAGGGGAACCAGCCCCAGCATTTT; CDR3aa: CATSTQGNQPQHF
j_gene: TRBJ2-1; v_gene: TRBV11-2; d_gene: TRBD2; abundance: -; CDR3nt: TGTGCCAGCAGCTCACTCCTAGCGGGGGGGACAAACAATGAGCAGTTCTTC; CDR3aa: CASSSLLAGGTNNEQFF
j_gene: TRBJ1-2; v_gene: TRBV4-1; d_gene: -; abundance: -; CDR3nt: TGCGCCAGCAGCCAAGACAACAGGGTCGATAACTATGGCTACACCTTC; CDR3aa: CASSQDNRVDNYGYTF
j_gene: TRBJ2-1; v_gene: TRBV5-5; d_gene: -; abundance: -; CDR3nt: TGTGCCAGCTATTATAGCCGGGGACTTAACAATGAGCAGTTCTTC; CDR3aa: CASYYSRGLNNEQFF
j_gene: TRBJ1-6; v_gene: TRBV10-3; d_gene: -; abundance: -; CDR3nt: TGTGCCATCAGTGACAGTAGCTCCTATAATTCACCCCTCCACTTT; CDR3aa: CAISDSSSYNSPLHF
j_gene: TRBJ2-1; v_gene: TRBV15; d_gene: TRBD1; abundance: -; CDR3nt: TGTGCCACCAGCAAGACAGGGGAAGGTTACAATGAGCAGTTCTTC; CDR3aa: CATSKTGEGYNEQFF
j_gene: TRBJ2-5; v_gene: TRBV5-1; d_gene: -; abundance: -; CDR3nt: TGCGCCAGCAGCTCCGGCCAGGGGCGAGAGACCCAGTACTTC; CDR3aa: CASSSGQGRETQYF
j_gene: TRBJ2-7; v_gene: TRBV7-9; d_gene: -; abundance: -; CDR3nt: TGTGCCAGCAGCTTAATCAGCGCGGGGACAGAATCGGAGGAGCAGTACTTC; CDR3aa: CASSLISAGTESEEQYF
j_gene: TRBJ1-3; v_gene: TRBV29-1; d_gene: -; abundance: -; CDR3nt: TGCAGCGTCTCGACGGTTGGAAACACCATATATTTT; CDR3aa: CSVSTVGNTIYF
j_gene: TRBJ2-7; v_gene: TRBV25-1; d_gene: -; abundance: few; CDR3nt: TGTGCCAGCAGTGCGGGTCCTGGGTCCTACGAGCAGTACTTC; CDR3aa: CASSAGPGSYEQYF
j_gene: TRBJ2-7; v_gene: TRBV4-3; d_gene: -; abundance: -; CDR3nt: TGCGCCAGCAGCCAAGAAAGTGGGCAGCTCTCCTACGAGCAGTACTTC; CDR3aa: CASSQESGQLSYEQYF
j_gene: TRBJ1-1; v_gene: TRBV7-3; d_gene: -; abundance: -; CDR3nt: TGTGCCAGCAGCTTAGCTAGAGAGTTTCCTGAAGCTTTCTTT; CDR3aa: CASSLAREFPEAFF
j_gene: TRBJ2-1; v_gene: TRBV27; d_gene: -; abundance: -; CDR3nt: TGTGCCAGCAGCCATCCGGAGAATGAGCAGTTCTTC; CDR3aa: CASSHPENEQFF
j_gene: TRBJ2-7; v_gene: TRBV12-5; d_gene: -; abundance: once; CDR3nt: TGTGCTAGTGGTTTGGTACAGGTTAGCTCCTACGAGCAGTACTTC; CDR3aa: CASGLVQVSSYEQYF
j_gene: TRBJ2-5; v_gene: TRBV29-1; d_gene: -; abundance: -; CDR3nt: TGCAGCGTTTTGATTCCGGGGGAGGAGACCCAGTACTTC; CDR3aa: CSVLIPGEETQYF